Shown below are 23 T cell receptor beta chains from a single sample sequenced in a study of blood T cells in healthy people across ages. A second 7 to 11 cycle PCR used barcoded and J-beta primers. MiXCR, applied by TCRdb to the 5' RACE reads, yields one record per CDR3 protein. The repertoire holds 500,000 to 700,000 distinct CDR3 sequences, with around 31% as singletons. The sequencing input was blood. These receptors were obtained from a woman of 80 years or more in good health.

This clonotype was found many times. The chain employs TRBV5-1 and TRBJ2-7; D unresolved. There are 13 residues in the CDR3. The V end lost 4 bases, the J end lost 1 base, and 9 bases lay between the germline ends. Germline lookup yields CDR1 SGHRS and CDR2 YFSETQ. The CDR3 loop is CASSQQTSYEQYF. In DNA form, the CDR3 reads TGCGCCAGCAGCCAACAGACGTCCTACGAGCAGTACTTC.

The chain links TRBV28 to TRBJ2-1; D might be TRBD1 or TRBD2, each matching 5 bases. Trimming cost V 7 bases and J 7 bases, with 17 bases left between them. The CDR3 contains 14 residues. The germline V gene encodes CDR1 MDHEN and CDR2 SYDVKM. The CDR3 nucleotides are TGTGCCAGCACTAGTTGGGGGAAGGGGAATGAGCAGTTCTTC. The encoded protein is CASTSWGKGNEQFF. The entire variable domain, with the rest obtained from reference TRBV28 and TRBJ2-1, is as follows: DVKVTQSSRYLVKRTGEKVFLECVQDMDHENMFWYRQDPGLGLRLIYFSYDVKMKEKGDIPEGYSVSREKKERFSLILESASTNQTSMYLCASTSWGKGNEQFFGPGTRLTVL.

Remarks on this clonotype: At one end, the junction sequence differs from germline, possibly due to a read error. The chain recombines TRBV19 with TRBJ1-5; 8 bases fit TRBD1. The CDR3 runs 15 residues. Germline V gene sequence: CDR1 LNHDA, CDR2 SQIVND (reference sequence). The CDR3 nucleotides read TGTGCCGGTAGTACAGGACAGGGAAGCAATCAGCCCCAGCATTTT. This codes for CAGSTGQGSNQPQHF.

Remarks on this clonotype: This may be a read error: a much more frequent sequence differs by one nucleotide. This chain connects TRBV20-1 to TRBJ2-7; 11 nucleotides line up with TRBD2. The V gene's germline CDR1 is DFQATT and CDR2 SNEGSKA (reference sequence). The CDR3 covers 13 residues. The CDR3 bases are TGCTGTGCTAGACTAGCGGGGTCCTACGAGCAGTACTTC. It is translated as CCARLAGSYEQYF.

This clonotype was recorded a few times. This chain links TRBV20-1 with TRBJ2-2; tentative D call: TRBD1 (6 bases). Trimming took 5 bases from V and 1 from J, leaving 11 bases between them. The germline V gene has CDR1 DFQATT and CDR2 SNEGSKA (reference sequence). The CDR3 is made up of 14 amino acids. The CDR3 here is CSAPVQGNTGELFF. In DNA form, the CDR3 reads TGCAGTGCTCCGGTACAGGGGAACACCGGGGAGCTGTTTTTT.

This clonotype occurred many times. This sequence joins TRBV7-9 and TRBJ2-7; possibly TRBD2 for D (6 bases). Trimming took off 11 bases at V and 2 bases at J, with 13 bases between the two ends. The CDR3 length is 12 residues. Germline V gene sequence: CDR1 SEHNR, CDR2 FQNEAQ (reference sequence). As DNA, the CDR3 is TGTGCCGGAGGGACGTCCCCCTACGAGCAGTACTTC. It yields the protein CAGGTSPYEQYF.

Ten or more counts support this clonotype. This chain uses TRBV7-3 with TRBJ2-3; 11 nucleotides align to TRBD2. In germline, CDR1 is SGHTA, CDR2 FQGTGA. J gave up 1 base and V 5 bases, and 5 bases lay outside the gene matches. CDR3 size: 16 residues. The CDR3 sequence is CASSPLAGGGTDTQYF. DNA for the CDR3: TGTGCCAGCAGCCCCCTAGCGGGGGGTGGCACAGATACGCAGTATTTT.

This chain connects TRBV2 to TRBJ2-7; D unclear. The CDR3 sequence is 14 residues long. V was shortened by 5 bases and J by 2 bases, with 13 bases between the two germline ends. The germline gives CDR1 SNHLY, CDR2 FYNNEI. The CDR3 nucleotides read TGTGCCAGCAGTATGGGATGGGTTACCTACGAGCAGTACTTC. Protein product: CASSMGWVTYEQYF.

The chain's CDR3 is CASSQDLRGEQFF. Here the CDR3 DNA reads TGCGCCAGCAGCCAAGATCTACGAGGTGAGCAGTTCTTC. The chain carries TRBV4-1 and TRBJ2-1; D unresolved. This CDR3 spans 13 amino acids. Germline CDR1 is MGHRA and CDR2 is YSYEKL. Trimming took off 0 bases at V and 9 bases at J, with 9 bases between the two ends.

This chain joins TRBV29-1 and TRBJ2-3; D assignment may be TRBD1 or TRBD2 (5 bases each). Per the germline V gene, CDR1 is SQVTM and CDR2 is ANQGSEA. Trimming removed 6 bases from V and 2 bases from J, with 9 bases in between. This CDR3 comprises 12 residues. CDR3: CSVGRATDTQYF. The DNA for the CDR3 is TGCAGCGTGGGGCGGGCCACAGATACGCAGTATTTT.

Notes on this clonotype: An end of the junction differs from the germline gene, which may be a read error. The chain employs TRBV7-2 and TRBJ2-4; D perhaps matches TRBD2 (7 bases). The CDR3 has 16 amino acids. Germline assignment: CDR1 SGHTA and CDR2 FQGNSA. The CDR3 protein is CACSLVGGAVQETQYF. CDR3 in DNA: TGTGCCTGCAGCTTAGTGGGGGGGGCTGTCCAAGAGACTCAGTACTTC.

The sample holds a few counts of this clonotype. A much more abundant neighbour one base away suggests this may be a read error. The V and J genes are TRBV28 and TRBJ2-5, with D perhaps matching TRBD2 (5 bases). V lost 4 bases and J 7 bases, leaving 22 bases between the germline ends. The CDR3 sequence is 16 residues long. Germline CDR1 MDHEN, CDR2 SYDVKM. CDR3 DNA: TGTGCCAGCAGTTCCTCAGGACTGGGTTTCGTGGGGACCCAGTACTTC. Amino acid sequence: CASSSSGLGFVGTQYF.

The CDR3, as DNA: TGTGCCAGCAGCTTACAGCAGGGGGGTGAGCAGTTCTTC. Amino acids: CASSLQQGGEQFF. This chain joins TRBV7-3 and TRBJ2-1; D is perhaps TRBD1 (7 bases). The V gene's germline CDR1 is SGHTA and CDR2 FQGTGA. Trimming shortened V by 2 bases and J by 9 bases, and 11 bases separated the two germline ends. This CDR3 spans 13 amino acids.

The rearrangement uses TRBV4-2 and TRBJ1-6; TRBD1 might be the D (5 bases). The length of the CDR3 is 18 residues. Germline V gene sequence: CDR1 LGHNA, CDR2 YNFKEQ. The germline V and J ends were trimmed by 0 bases and 5 bases, with 17 bases remaining between them. The DNA of the CDR3 is TGTGCCAGCAGCCAAGATCGGGGAGGGACGGGGAATAATTCACCCCTCCACTTT. It codes for CASSQDRGGTGNNSPLHF.

The genes are TRBV12-3 or TRBV12-4 and TRBJ2-1, with TRBD1 as a possible D gene (6 bases). The tail of the sequence fits TRBJ2-7 better, so the J call may be wrong. The CDR3 has 14 amino acids. This chain's CDR3 is CASSLRRRDNEQYF. CDR3 nucleotides: TGTGCCAGCAGCCTCCGGCGCAGGGACAACGAGCAGTACTTC.

Concerning this clonotype: The junction departs from the called germline gene at one end, perhaps through a read error. This chain joins TRBV2 and TRBJ2-1, with D possibly called TRBD1 or TRBD2 (5 bases each). This CDR3 is 13 amino acids long. CDR1 SNHLY and CDR2 FYNNEI come from the germline V gene. The CDR3 spells CASSAQIRETQVF. The CDR3 nucleotides are TGTGCCAGCAGTGCCCAGATCAGGGAGACCCAGGTCTTC.

In its sample, this clonotype was seen a few times. A much larger clone differs by one base, so this may be a read error. The rearrangement joins TRBV5-1 to TRBJ2-7; no firm D call. V lost 0 bases to trimming and J lost 7 bases, with 20 bases between them. CDR1 is SGHRS, CDR2 YFSETQ, per germline. CDR3 size: 16 residues. The CDR3 region is CASSLDGDSSYNEQYF. In DNA form, the CDR3 reads TGCGCCAGCAGCTTGGATGGGGATAGCTCCTACAATGAGCAGTACTTC.

This clonotype came up a few times. Given a much more abundant clone one base away, this may be a read error. This chain joins TRBV3-1 and TRBJ2-7; D possibly corresponds to TRBD2 (6 bases). V shed 4 bases and J shed 3 bases, with 13 bases lying between them. Germline V gives CDR1 LGHDT, CDR2 YNNKEL (reference sequence). The CDR3 length is 14 residues. The CDR3 DNA sequence: TGTGCCAGCAGCCCCCGAGAGGGAGGCTACGAGCAGTACTTC. Its translation: CASSPREGGYEQYF.

The chain is built from TRBV30 and TRBJ2-7, with 7 positions matching TRBD1. This CDR3 is built from 11 residues. Per germline, CDR1 GTSNPN and CDR2 SVGIG (reference sequence). The V and J ends lost 3 bases and 6 bases, in that order; junction bases with no gene match: 2. For the CDR3, the DNA is TGTGCCTGGAGAAGGACAGGCGAGCAGTACTTC. This sequence encodes CAWRRTGEQYF.

This clonotype was seen a few times. This could be a read error, since a much larger clone is one nucleotide away. The CDR3 protein is CASSASDSNEQYF. The CDR3 DNA is TGTGCCAGCAGCGCCTCTGACAGCAATGAGCAGTACTTC. This chain uses TRBV7-9 with TRBJ2-5; maybe TRBD1 (5 bases). There are 13 residues in the CDR3. V was clipped by 5 bases and J by 11 bases, with 18 bases between them. CDR1 and CDR2 from the germline V gene are SEHNR and FQNEAQ (reference sequence).

As concerns this clonotype: This may come from a read error, since a much larger clone is one base off. This chain connects TRBV5-1 to TRBJ2-4; 9 bases align to TRBD2. The CDR3 runs to 14 residues. J lost 13 bases, V lost 4 bases, and 12 bases had no gene match. From germline, CDR1 is SGHRS and CDR2 YFSETQ. The CDR3 spells CASSPPASGAEQYF. The CDR3 coding sequence is TGCGCCAGCAGCCCCCCGGCTAGCGGGGCTGAGCAGTACTTC.

This clonotype was seen many times. The rearrangement links TRBV12-3 or TRBV12-4 to TRBJ2-3; D is possibly TRBD1 (6 bases). The germline V and J ends were trimmed by 2 bases and 0 bases, with 12 bases remaining between them. The CDR3 spans 16 residues. The CDR3 nucleotides are TGTGCCAGCAGTTTAATCACAGGGCTCAGCACAGATACGCAGTATTTT. Protein sequence: CASSLITGLSTDTQYF.

A word on this clonotype: It may be a read error: a sequence one base away is much more abundant. The chain couples TRBV10-3 to TRBJ1-2; D is undetermined. The germline gives CDR1 ENHRY, CDR2 SYGVKD. This CDR3 contains 11 residues. Trimming left V 2 bases short and J 8 bases short, with 6 bases between. CDR3 amino acids: CAISESSGYTF. CDR3 DNA: TGTGCCATCAGTGAGAGCTCCGGCTACACCTTC.